Listed below are T cell receptor beta chains from one sample, sequenced in a study of glioma-infiltrating T cells. TCRdb recomputed calls from the multiplex PCR reads with MiXCR, one row per CDR3 protein. In the table there are 85,000 to 110,000 distinct CDR3 sequences, 29% of which are singletons. The sequenced sample was glioma tissue, nonneoplastic brain tissue, or PBMCs (not recorded which). These receptors were obtained from a human donor with low-grade glioma or glioblastoma, undergoing nonglioma brain surgery, or in good health (not recorded which). Each CDR3 is given with its conserved first and last residue. A D gene is named only where the DNA matches it firmly. Clone size appears in some rows only: once, few, many, or a class for an expanded clone.

D,J,V,size,DNA,CDR3
-,TRBJ2-2,TRBV7-9,many,TGTGCCAGCAGCTTCGGCAGCGCGAACACCGGGGAGCTGTTTTTT,CASSFGSANTGELFF
-,TRBJ1-2,TRBV7-9,-,TGTGCCAGTCTCCCGAGGGAGGTTATAGGCGGCTACACCTTC,CASLPREVIGGYTF
-,TRBJ1-5,TRBV6-6,many,TGTGCCAGCAGTTACTCGGCAACAGGGCTGGCCCAGCATTTT,CASSYSATGLAQHF
-,TRBJ1-2,TRBV27,many,TGTGCCAGCAGTTTCGGGGCGAACTATGGCTACACCTTC,CASSFGANYGYTF
-,TRBJ2-3,TRBV20-1,many,TGCAGTGCGAGGGCACTAGCAAAGTTGGATACGCAGTATTTT,CSARALAKLDTQYF
-,TRBJ2-5,TRBV15,many,TGTGCCACCACCATGCACAGTTCAGAGACCCAGTACTTC,CATTMHSSETQYF
-,TRBJ2-3,TRBV30,-,TGTGCCTGGAGTCCACCCGGGGGAGCCACAGATACGCAGTATTTT,CAWSPPGGATDTQYF
-,TRBJ2-5,TRBV15,many,TGTGCCACCAGCAGAGATAGGCGCCTAGACCTAGAGGCCCAGTACTTC,CATSRDRRLDLEAQYF
TRBD2,TRBJ2-3,TRBV7-2,-,TGTGCCAGCAGCTTAGGACCCGGGACTAGCAAGACAGATACGCAGTATTTT,CASSLGPGTSKTDTQYF
-,TRBJ2-5,TRBV14,many,TGTGCCAGCAGCCAAGTCTTTGAGACCCAGTACTTC,CASSQVFETQYF
-,TRBJ1-3,TRBV28,many,TGTGCCAGCAGTTTCGGACTGAACTCTGGAAACACCATATATTTT,CASSFGLNSGNTIYF
TRBD2,TRBJ2-3,TRBV30,few,TGTGCCTGGAGCGCGACTAGCGGGGTTGATACGCAGTATTTT,CAWSATSGVDTQYF
-,TRBJ1-1,TRBV7-3,-,TGTGCCAGCAGCCCGGGAGAAATGAACACTGAAGCTTTCTTT,CASSPGEMNTEAFF
TRBD2,TRBJ2-3,TRBV6-1,many,TGTGCCAGCTCCTCCCGGGGACTGGGGGGGGGCACAGATACGCAGTATTTT,CASSSRGLGGGTDTQYF
-,TRBJ2-2,TRBV20-1,many,TGCAGTACAGTCCTAGGAGACACCGGGGAGCTGTTTTTT,CSTVLGDTGELFF
TRBD1,TRBJ1-1,TRBV14,many,TGTGCCAGCAGCCAAGATTGGACAGGTACAGCTTTCTTT,CASSQDWTGTAFF
-,TRBJ1-2,TRBV7-2,many,TGTGCCAGCAGCTCTTTATCGGGGTCGGGCCTCTACACCTTC,CASSSLSGSGLYTF
-,TRBJ1-6,TRBV6-6,many,TGTGCCAGCAGTTACAACCGGGTTGGCGACGCGCCCCTCCACTTT,CASSYNRVGDAPLHF
TRBD2,TRBJ2-1,TRBV6-1,many,TGTGCCAGCAGTGAAGCGCTGGGACTAGCGGGCCTCTACAATGAGCAGTTCTTC,CASSEALGLAGLYNEQFF
TRBD1,TRBJ2-5,TRBV20-1,many,TGCAGTGCTAGAGATCACTGGACAGGGGGGAGCAAGACCCAGTACTTC,CSARDHWTGGSKTQYF
-,TRBJ1-1,TRBV15,many,TGTGCCACCAGCGGCCAGGGACTAGGGAACACTGAAGCTTTCTTT,CATSGQGLGNTEAFF
TRBD2,TRBJ2-1,TRBV6-1,many,TGTGCCAGCAGTTCTTGGACTAGCGGGGGGGCCAATGAGCAGTTCTTC,CASSSWTSGGANEQFF
-,TRBJ1-2,TRBV30,-,TGTGCCTGGAGTGTAAGAGCTAACTATGGCTACACCTTC,CAWSVRANYGYTF
-,TRBJ1-3,TRBV4-1,-,TGCGCCAGCAGCCAAGGAGACTCTACCGGAAACACCATATATTTT,CASSQGDSTGNTIYF
-,TRBJ1-1,TRBV29-1,-,TGCAGCGTCGAAGGGGGGGGAGCTGAAGCTTTCTTT,CSVEGGGAEAFF
-,TRBJ1-2,TRBV7-9,few,TGTGCCAGCAGCTTAACAGATTCATATGGCTACACCTTC,CASSLTDSYGYTF
-,TRBJ1-5,TRBV19,-,TGTGCCAGTAGTATTGACTCCGCTCTGGGGCCCCAGCATTTT,CASSIDSALGPQHF
-,TRBJ2-7,TRBV7-2,-,TGTGCCAGCAGCTTGGCTGGACAGTTGGCGGACGAGCAGTACTTC,CASSLAGQLADEQYF
-,TRBJ2-4,TRBV7-9,-,TGTGCCAGCAGCTCGGATCCTTGGGGCCCTCAGTACTTC,CASSSDPWGPQYF
TRBD1,TRBJ2-7,TRBV6-1,many,TGTGCCAGCAGACCTTCCGGGACAGGCGTTTACGAGCAGTACTTC,CASRPSGTGVYEQYF
TRBD1,TRBJ1-1,TRBV6-1,-,TGTGCCAGCAGTAACCGGGACAGGGCGAGCACTGAAGCTTTCTTT,CASSNRDRASTEAFF
-,TRBJ2-4,TRBV7-8,-,TGTGCCAGCAGCTTAGTAGGTGCGGAAAGGGCCAAAAACATTCAGTACTTC,CASSLVGAERAKNIQYF
-,TRBJ1-5,TRBV27,many,TGTGCCAGCAGTTCCGGGGGGCATCAGCCCCAGCATTTT,CASSSGGHQPQHF
TRBD1,TRBJ1-2,TRBV6-1,many,TGTGCCAGCAGTTTTCCTAATCCGGGACAGGATGGCTACACCTTC,CASSFPNPGQDGYTF
-,TRBJ1-1,TRBV6-1,many,TGTGCCAGCAGGAAACAGGGATCAGGCACTGAAGCTTTCTTT,CASRKQGSGTEAFF
TRBD1,TRBJ1-1,TRBV20-1,-,TGCAGTGCGAGATCAGGGGGCGCGAGGACTGAAGCTTTCTTT,CSARSGGARTEAFF
-,TRBJ1-5,TRBV19,few,TGTGCCAGTAGTATATCTCAGCACAGCAATCAGCCCCAGCATTTT,CASSISQHSNQPQHF
TRBD2,TRBJ2-1,TRBV11-2,-,TGTGCCAGCAGCATCGGACTAGCGGGGGTCTACAATGAGCAGTTCTTC,CASSIGLAGVYNEQFF
TRBD1,TRBJ1-2,TRBV28,-,TGTGCCAGCAGACCCAGGGGGGCAGGTCCCCTCTATGTCTACACCTTC,CASRPRGAGPLYVYTF
TRBD1,TRBJ1-5,TRBV2,many,TGTGCCAGCAGTAACGACAGGGCTGGCAATCAGCCCCAGCATTTT,CASSNDRAGNQPQHF
-,TRBJ1-3,TRBV6-1,many,TGTGCCAGCAGCGACGGACACACTACTGGAAACACCATATATTTT,CASSDGHTTGNTIYF
TRBD2,TRBJ2-3,TRBV7-2,many,TGTGCCAGCAGCTTGACTAGCAGCACAGATACGCAGTATTTT,CASSLTSSTDTQYF
-,TRBJ1-5,TRBV2,few,TGTGCCAGCAGTGAAGTGTGGGGACGCCAGCCCCAGCATTTT,CASSEVWGRQPQHF
TRBD1,TRBJ2-3,TRBV2,-,TGTGCCAGCAGGGCGGCACAGGGGGTCTTAGATACGCAGTATTTT,CASRAAQGVLDTQYF
-,TRBJ1-1,TRBV6-1,once,TGTGCCAGCAGTCAAGGCGTACGTTCTACGAACACTGAAGCTTTCTTT,CASSQGVRSTNTEAFF
TRBD2,TRBJ2-3,TRBV18,-,TGTGCCAGCTCACCAGGAGGTGGGGGGGCAGATACGCAGTATTTT,CASSPGGGGADTQYF
-,TRBJ2-1,TRBV11-3,many,TGTGCCAGCAGCTTAGCCCTAGTCAATGAGCAGTTCTTC,CASSLALVNEQFF
-,TRBJ1-3,TRBV7-6,-,TGTGCCAGCAGCTTAGGGGACGTCAGGGGAAACACCATATATTTT,CASSLGDVRGNTIYF
TRBD2,TRBJ2-5,TRBV7-2,few,TGTGCCAGCAGGCTCGCTAGCGGGGCCGAAGAGACCCAGTACTTC,CASRLASGAEETQYF
TRBD1,TRBJ1-6,TRBV6-4,-,TGTGCCAGCAGTGAGGGGACAGGGCGTTCACCCCTCCACTTT,CASSEGTGRSPLHF
TRBD1,TRBJ2-7,TRBV3-1,-,TGTGCCAGCAGCCTGGGACAGGGTGGTACCTACGAGCAGTACTTC,CASSLGQGGTYEQYF
TRBD2,TRBJ2-2,TRBV7-9,-,TGTGCCAGCAGCCCGAGCGGGGGTAACACCGGGGAGCTGTTTTTT,CASSPSGGNTGELFF
TRBD1,TRBJ2-3,TRBV7-2,many,TGTGCCAGCAGCAGGCGACAGGGCGCAGATACGCAGTATTTT,CASSRRQGADTQYF
TRBD2,TRBJ2-7,TRBV7-8,few,TGTGCCAGCAGCTTAATCTTAAGCGGGGGGGCTTACGAGCAGTACTTC,CASSLILSGGAYEQYF
-,TRBJ2-5,TRBV6-6,many,TGTGCCAGCAGTTACTCGACTGCGTACCAAGAGACCCAGTACTTC,CASSYSTAYQETQYF